The TCR beta chain described here comes from a study of T cell repertoires in cytomegalovirus infection. TCRdb recomputed calls from the reads with MiXCR, one row per CDR3 protein. The table has a few hundred thousand distinct CDR3 sequences, about 13% seen once. The CDR3 is made up of 14 amino acids. Germline V gene lookup returns CDR1 SEHNR and CDR2 FQNEAQ (reference sequence). V was clipped by 1 base and J by 4 bases, with 7 bases between them. In its sample, this clonotype was seen many times. The rearrangement uses TRBV7-9 and TRBJ1-4; D unclear. The sequence was obtained from a human donor in good health (CMV status not recorded). Some clones in this sample may be carry-over from other donors' samples. The specimen sequenced was PBMCs. The CDR3 nucleotides are TGTGCCAGCAGCTTAGAGATTGGTAATGAAAAACTGTTTTTT. Amino acids: CASSLEIGNEKLFF.